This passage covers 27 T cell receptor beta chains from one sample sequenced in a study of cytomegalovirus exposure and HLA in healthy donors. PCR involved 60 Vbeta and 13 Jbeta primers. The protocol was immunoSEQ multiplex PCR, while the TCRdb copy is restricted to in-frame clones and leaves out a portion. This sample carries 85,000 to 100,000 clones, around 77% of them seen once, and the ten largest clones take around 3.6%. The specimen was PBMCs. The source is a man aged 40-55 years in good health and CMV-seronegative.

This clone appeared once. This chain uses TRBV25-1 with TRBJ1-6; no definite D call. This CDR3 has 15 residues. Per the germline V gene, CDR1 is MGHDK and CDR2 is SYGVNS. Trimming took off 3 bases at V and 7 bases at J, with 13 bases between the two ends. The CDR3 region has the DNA TGTGCCAGCAGTGACCCTCGGACGGGAAATTCACCCCTCCACTTT. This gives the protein CASSDPRTGNSPLHF.

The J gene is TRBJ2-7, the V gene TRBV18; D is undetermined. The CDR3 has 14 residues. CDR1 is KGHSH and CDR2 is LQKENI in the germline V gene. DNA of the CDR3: TGTGCATCCTCCGACCAGGTTTCATCCTACGAGCAGTACTTC. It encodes CASSDQVSSYEQYF. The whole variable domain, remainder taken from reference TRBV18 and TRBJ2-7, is NAGVMQNPRHLVRRRGQEARLRCSPMKGHSHVYWYRQLPEEGLKFMVYLQKENIIDESGMPKERFSAEFPKEGPSILRIQQVVRGDSAAYFCASSDQVSSYEQYFGPGTRLTVT.

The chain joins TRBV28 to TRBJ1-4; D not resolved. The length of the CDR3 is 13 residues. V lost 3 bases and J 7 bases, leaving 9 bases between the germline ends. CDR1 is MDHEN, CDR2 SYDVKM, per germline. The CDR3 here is CASSFSGSEKLFF. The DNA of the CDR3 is TGTGCCAGCAGTTTTTCGGGTAGTGAAAAACTGTTTTTT.

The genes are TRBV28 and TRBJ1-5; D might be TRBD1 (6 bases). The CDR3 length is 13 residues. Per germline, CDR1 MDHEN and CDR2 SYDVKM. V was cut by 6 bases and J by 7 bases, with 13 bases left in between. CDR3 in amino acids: CASRQGLRQPQHF. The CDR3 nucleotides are TGTGCCAGCAGACAGGGTCTAAGGCAGCCCCAGCATTTT.

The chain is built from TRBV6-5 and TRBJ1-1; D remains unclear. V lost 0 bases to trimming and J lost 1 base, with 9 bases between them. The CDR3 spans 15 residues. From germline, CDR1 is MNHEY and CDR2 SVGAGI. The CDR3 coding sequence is TGTGCCAGCAGTTACTCGAATTTAGCGAACACTGAAGCTTTCTTT. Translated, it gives CASSYSNLANTEAFF.

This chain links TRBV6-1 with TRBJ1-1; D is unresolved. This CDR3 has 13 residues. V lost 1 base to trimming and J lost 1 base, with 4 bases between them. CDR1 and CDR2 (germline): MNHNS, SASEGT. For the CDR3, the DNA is TGTGCCAGCAGTGAAGGGAGGAACACTGAAGCTTTCTTT. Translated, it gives CASSEGRNTEAFF.

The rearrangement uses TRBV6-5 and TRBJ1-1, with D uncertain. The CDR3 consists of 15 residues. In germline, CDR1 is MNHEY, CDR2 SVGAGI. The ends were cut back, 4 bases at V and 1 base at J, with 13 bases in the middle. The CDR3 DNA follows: TGTGCCAGCAGTTCCCCGGCGGAGGGGAACACTGAAGCTTTCTTT. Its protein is CASSSPAEGNTEAFF.

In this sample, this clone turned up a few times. CDR3 region: CASSSAADYGYTF. The CDR3 DNA sequence: TGTGCCAGCAGCTCCGCAGCGGACTATGGCTACACCTTC. The chain uses TRBV7-9 and TRBJ1-2; D unclear. V lost 4 bases, J lost 3 bases, and 9 bases lay in between. This CDR3 is built from 13 residues. Germline CDR1 and CDR2: SEHNR and FQNEAQ (reference sequence).

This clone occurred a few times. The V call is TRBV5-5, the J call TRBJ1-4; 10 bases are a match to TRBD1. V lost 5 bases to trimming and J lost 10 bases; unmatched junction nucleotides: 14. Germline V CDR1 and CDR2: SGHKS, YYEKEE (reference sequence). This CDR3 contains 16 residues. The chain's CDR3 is CASSRKDDRGQGKLFF. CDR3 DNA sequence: TGTGCCAGCAGTCGAAAGGATGACAGGGGGCAGGGAAAACTGTTTTTT.

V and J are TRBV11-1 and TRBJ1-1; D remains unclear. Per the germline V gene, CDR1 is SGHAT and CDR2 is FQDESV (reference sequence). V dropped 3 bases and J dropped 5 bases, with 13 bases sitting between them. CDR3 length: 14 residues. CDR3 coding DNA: TGTGCCAGCAGCTTTGGGCAGAGAACAACTGAAGCTTTCTTT. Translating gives CASSFGQRTTEAFF. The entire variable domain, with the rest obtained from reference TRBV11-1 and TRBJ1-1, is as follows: EAEVAQSPRYKITEKSQAVAFWCDPISGHATLYWYRQILGQGPELLVQFQDESVVDDSQLPKDRFSAERLKGVDSTLKIQPAELGDSAMYLCASSFGQRTTEAFFGQGTRLTVV.

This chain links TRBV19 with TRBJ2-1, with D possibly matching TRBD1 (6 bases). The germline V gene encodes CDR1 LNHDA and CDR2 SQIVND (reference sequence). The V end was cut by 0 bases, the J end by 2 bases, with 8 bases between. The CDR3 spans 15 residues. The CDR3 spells CASSIDRGTYNEQFF. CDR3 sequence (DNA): TGTGCCAGTAGTATAGACAGGGGAACCTACAATGAGCAGTTCTTC. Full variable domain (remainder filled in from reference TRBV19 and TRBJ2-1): DGGITQSPKYLFRKEGQNVTLSCEQNLNHDAMYWYRQDPGQGLRLIYYSQIVNDFQKGDIAEGYSVSREKKESFPLTVTSAQKNPTAFYLCASSIDRGTYNEQFFGPGTRLTVL.

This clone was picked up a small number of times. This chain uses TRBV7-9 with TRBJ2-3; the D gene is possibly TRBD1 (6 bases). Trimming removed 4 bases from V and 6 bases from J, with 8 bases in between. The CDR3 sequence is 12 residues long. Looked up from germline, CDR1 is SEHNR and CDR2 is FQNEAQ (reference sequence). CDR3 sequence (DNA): TGTGCCAGCAGCTGGGACACCGATACGCAGTATTTT. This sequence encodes CASSWDTDTQYF.

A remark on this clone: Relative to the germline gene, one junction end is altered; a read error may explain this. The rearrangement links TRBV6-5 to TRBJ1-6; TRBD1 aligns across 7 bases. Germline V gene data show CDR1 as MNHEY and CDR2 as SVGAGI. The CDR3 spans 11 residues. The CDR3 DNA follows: TGTGCCAGCAGTTACAAGGGACAGTCTTTTTTT. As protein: CASSYKGQSFF.

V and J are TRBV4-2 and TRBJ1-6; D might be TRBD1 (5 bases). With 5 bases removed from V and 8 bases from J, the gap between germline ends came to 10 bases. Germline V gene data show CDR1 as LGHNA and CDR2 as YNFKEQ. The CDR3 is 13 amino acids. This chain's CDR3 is CASSWGGDSPLHF. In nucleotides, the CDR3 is TGTGCCAGCAGCTGGGGAGGGGATTCACCCCTCCACTTT.

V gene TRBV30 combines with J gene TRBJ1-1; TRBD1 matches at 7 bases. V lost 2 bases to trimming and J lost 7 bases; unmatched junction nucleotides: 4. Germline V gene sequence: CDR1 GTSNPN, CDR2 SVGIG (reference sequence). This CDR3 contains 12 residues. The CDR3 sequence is CAWSSRTGEAFF. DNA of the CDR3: TGTGCCTGGAGTTCGCGGACAGGTGAAGCTTTCTTT.

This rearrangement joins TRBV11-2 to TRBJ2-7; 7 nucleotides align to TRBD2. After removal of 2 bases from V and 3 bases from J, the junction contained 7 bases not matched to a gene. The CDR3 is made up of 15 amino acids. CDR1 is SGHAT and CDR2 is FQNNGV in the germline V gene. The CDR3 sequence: CASSLSGGGYYEQYF. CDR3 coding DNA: TGTGCCAGCAGCTTAAGTGGGGGGGGGTACTACGAGCAGTACTTC.

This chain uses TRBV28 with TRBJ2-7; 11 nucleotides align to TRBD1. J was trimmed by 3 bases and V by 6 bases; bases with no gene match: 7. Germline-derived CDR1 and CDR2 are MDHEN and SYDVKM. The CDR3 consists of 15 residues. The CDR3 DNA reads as TGTGCCAGCAGCCCTCCCGGGACAGGGGGCTACGAGCAGTACTTC. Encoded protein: CASSPPGTGGYEQYF.

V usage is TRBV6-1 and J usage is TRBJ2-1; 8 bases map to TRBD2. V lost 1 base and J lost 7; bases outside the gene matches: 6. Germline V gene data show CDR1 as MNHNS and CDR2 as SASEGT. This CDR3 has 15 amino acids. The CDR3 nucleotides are TGTGCCAGCAGTGAAGGTCAATCGGGAGGGAATGAGCAGTTCTTC. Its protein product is CASSEGQSGGNEQFF.

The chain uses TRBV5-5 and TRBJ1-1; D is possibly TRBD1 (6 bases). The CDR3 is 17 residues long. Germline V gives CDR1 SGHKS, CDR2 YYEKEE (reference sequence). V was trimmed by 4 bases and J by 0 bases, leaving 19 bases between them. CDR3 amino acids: CASSLDSTGRVNTEAFF. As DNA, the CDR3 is TGTGCCAGCAGCCTGGACTCTACAGGGAGGGTGAACACTGAAGCTTTCTTT.

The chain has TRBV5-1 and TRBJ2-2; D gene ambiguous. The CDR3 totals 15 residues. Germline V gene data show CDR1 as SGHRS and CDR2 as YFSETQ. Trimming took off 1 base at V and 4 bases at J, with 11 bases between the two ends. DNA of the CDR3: TGCGCCAGCAGCTTGTCCAGTGGGCCCACCGGGGAGCTGTTTTTT. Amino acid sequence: CASSLSSGPTGELFF.

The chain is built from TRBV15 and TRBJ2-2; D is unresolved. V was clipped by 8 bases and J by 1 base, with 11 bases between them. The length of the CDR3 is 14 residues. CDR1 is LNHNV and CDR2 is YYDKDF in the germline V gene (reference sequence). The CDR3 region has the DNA TGTGCCACCGCCTCGAGTGGGAACACCGGGGAGCTGTTTTTT. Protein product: CATASSGNTGELFF.

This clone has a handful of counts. Here the CDR3 reads CASSLPGSGANVLTF. The CDR3 region has the DNA TGTGCCAGCAGCTTGCCAGGCTCTGGGGCCAACGTCCTGACTTTC. V usage is TRBV5-4 and J usage is TRBJ2-6, with D unclear. Germline CDR1 SGHNT, CDR2 YYREEE (reference sequence). Deletions cut 1 base from V and 0 bases from J, with 5 bases between. The CDR3 runs to 15 residues.

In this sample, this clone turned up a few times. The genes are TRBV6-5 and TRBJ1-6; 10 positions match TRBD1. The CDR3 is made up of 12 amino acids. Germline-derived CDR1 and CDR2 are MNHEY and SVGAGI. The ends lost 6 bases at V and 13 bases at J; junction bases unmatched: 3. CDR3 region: CASRQTGGPLHF. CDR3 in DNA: TGTGCCAGCAGGCAGACAGGGGGCCCCCTCCACTTT.

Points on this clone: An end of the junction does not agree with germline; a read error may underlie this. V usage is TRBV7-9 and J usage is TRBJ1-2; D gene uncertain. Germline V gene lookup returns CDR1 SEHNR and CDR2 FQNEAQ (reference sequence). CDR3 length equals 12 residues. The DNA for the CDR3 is TGTTCCAGCAGCATAATCAACTATGGCTACACCTTC. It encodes CSSSIINYGYTF.

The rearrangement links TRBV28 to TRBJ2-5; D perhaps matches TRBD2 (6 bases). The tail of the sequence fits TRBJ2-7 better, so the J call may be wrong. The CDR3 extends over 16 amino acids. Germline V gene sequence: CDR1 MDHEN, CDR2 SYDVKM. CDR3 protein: CASRSLLAGITYEQYF. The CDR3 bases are TGTGCCAGCAGATCCCTCCTGGCGGGGATAACTTACGAGCAGTACTTC.

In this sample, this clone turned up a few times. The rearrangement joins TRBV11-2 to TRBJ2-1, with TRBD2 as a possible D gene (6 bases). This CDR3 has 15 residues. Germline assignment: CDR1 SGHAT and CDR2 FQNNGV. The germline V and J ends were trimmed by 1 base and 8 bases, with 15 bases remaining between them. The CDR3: CASSLGFGGRDEQFF. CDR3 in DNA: TGTGCCAGCAGCTTAGGTTTTGGGGGGAGAGATGAGCAGTTCTTC.

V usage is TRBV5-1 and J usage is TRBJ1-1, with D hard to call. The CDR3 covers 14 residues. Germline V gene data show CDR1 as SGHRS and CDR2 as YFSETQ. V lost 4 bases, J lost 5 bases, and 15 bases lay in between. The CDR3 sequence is CASSPGEVGTEAFF. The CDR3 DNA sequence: TGCGCCAGCAGCCCTGGGGAGGTAGGAACTGAAGCTTTCTTT.